The sequence of this TCR beta chain was determined in a study of blood T cell repertoires in COVID-19. The assay was immunoSEQ multiplex PCR, and TCRdb's table has in-frame clones only and misses some. The sample has roughly 190,000 clones, 88% seen once; the top ten hold approximately 4.5%. From germline, CDR1 is LGHDT and CDR2 YNNKEL (reference sequence). The length of the CDR3 is 12 residues. Trimming removed 3 bases at V and 3 bases at J, with 5 bases between. The origin of this receptor is a human donor in a cohort sampled during active COVID-19. This chain links TRBV3-1 (or the pseudogene TRBV3-2) with TRBJ1-1; D remains unclear. Source material: peripheral blood. The CDR3 reads CASSQQYTEAFF. The CDR3 DNA reads as TGTGCCAGCAGCCAGCAGTACACTGAAGCTTTCTTT.